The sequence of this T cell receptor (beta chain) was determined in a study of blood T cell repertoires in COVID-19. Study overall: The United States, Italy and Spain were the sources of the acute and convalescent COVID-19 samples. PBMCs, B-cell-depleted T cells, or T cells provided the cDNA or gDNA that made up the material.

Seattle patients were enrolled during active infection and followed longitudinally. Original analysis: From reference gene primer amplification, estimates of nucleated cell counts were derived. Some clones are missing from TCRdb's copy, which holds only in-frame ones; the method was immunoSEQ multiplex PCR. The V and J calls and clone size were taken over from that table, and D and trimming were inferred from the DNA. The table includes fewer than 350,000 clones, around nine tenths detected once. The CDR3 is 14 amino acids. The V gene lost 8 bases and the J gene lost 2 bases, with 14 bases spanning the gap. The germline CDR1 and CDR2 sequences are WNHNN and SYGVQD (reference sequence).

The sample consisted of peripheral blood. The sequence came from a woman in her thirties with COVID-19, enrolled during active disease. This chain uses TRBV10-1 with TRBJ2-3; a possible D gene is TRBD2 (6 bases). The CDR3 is CASSPGASTDTQYF. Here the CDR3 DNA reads TGCGCCAGCTCCCCGGGAGCGTCCACAGATACGCAGTATTTT.